The next 24 T cell receptor beta chains were all read from a single sample in a study of cytomegalovirus exposure and HLA in healthy donors. The PCR contained 60 Vbeta and 13 Jbeta primers. Only in-frame clones appear in the TCRdb table, and some are missing; sequencing was by immunoSEQ multiplex PCR. The data contain around 200,000 clones, approximately 80% of them singletons. Sequenced input: PBMCs. The receptors originated from a woman aged 40 to 50 in good health and CMV-seronegative.

For the CDR3, the DNA is TGTGCCAGCAGCTTGATGACAGGGGTTTACAATGAGCAGTTCTTC. It specifies CASSLMTGVYNEQFF. This rearrangement joins TRBV5-4 to TRBJ2-1; 8 nucleotides match TRBD1. CDR3 length: 15 residues. Germline V gives CDR1 SGHNT, CDR2 YYREEE (reference sequence). The V gene end was trimmed by 1 base and the J gene end by 4 bases; junction bases not matched to a gene: 4.

This clone was counted between two and nine times. The chain joins TRBV10-1 to TRBJ1-4; 7 bases align to TRBD1. The CDR3 length is 18 residues. Unmatched junction bases numbered 25, after V lost 8 bases and J lost 10 bases. From germline, CDR1 is WNHNN and CDR2 SYGVQD (reference sequence). CDR3 region: CASSISADRPSIPRKLFF. For the CDR3, the DNA is TGCGCCAGCTCGATATCCGCGGACAGGCCCTCGATCCCAAGAAAACTGTTTTTT.

This chain uses TRBV7-2 with TRBJ2-7; D uncertain. The CDR3 runs 13 residues. V shed 4 bases and J shed 1 base, with 8 bases lying between them. Germline-derived CDR1 and CDR2 are SGHTA and FQGNSA. CDR3 protein: CASSSQQSYEQYF. CDR3 nucleotide sequence: TGTGCCAGCAGCTCACAGCAATCCTACGAGCAGTACTTC.

A few counts support this clone. The chain is built from TRBV6-1 and TRBJ1-1, with 9 bases identical to TRBD1. V lost 6 bases, J lost 9 bases, and 2 bases stayed unmatched. The CDR3 spans 11 residues. CDR1 and CDR2 (germline): MNHNS, SASEGT. The CDR3 sequence: CASSTGGKAFF. The CDR3 DNA reads as TGTGCCAGCAGCACAGGGGGCAAAGCTTTCTTT.

V gene TRBV12-5 combines with J gene TRBJ1-1, with TRBD1 identical over 8 bases. Trimming took 1 base from V and 10 from J; bases not matched to a gene: 14. Germline values: CDR1 LGHNT, CDR2 FRNRAP. This CDR3 has 16 residues. CDR3 coding DNA: TGTGCTAGTGGTTTGGGAGGACAGGGACGGGCCTCGAGAGCTTTCTTT. Protein sequence: CASGLGGQGRASRAFF.

The rearrangement links TRBV7-9 to TRBJ2-1; 7 bases are shared with TRBD2. The CDR3 covers 13 residues. With V trimmed by 5 bases and J by 11 bases, 9 bases remained unmatched. Germline values: CDR1 SEHNR, CDR2 FQNEAQ (reference sequence). As DNA, the CDR3 is TGTGCCAGCAGCCCGGAAGAGGGGACTAAGCAGTTCTTC. Translation gives CASSPEEGTKQFF.

V is TRBV7-2 and J is TRBJ2-2; no firm D call. Germline V gives CDR1 SGHTA, CDR2 FQGNSA. Trimming removed 0 bases at V and 6 bases at J, with 8 bases between. The CDR3 runs to 14 residues. The CDR3 loop reads CASSLALASGELFF. In DNA, the CDR3 is TGTGCCAGCAGCTTAGCGCTCGCGTCCGGGGAGCTGTTTTTT.

This rearrangement joins TRBV5-4 to TRBJ2-3; 7 bases map to TRBD1. V shed 1 base, J shed 0 bases, and the junction held 5 bases outside the gene matches. Germline-derived CDR1 and CDR2 are SGHNT and YYREEE (reference sequence). The CDR3 length is 16 residues. DNA for the CDR3: TGTGCCAGCAGCTTGCGACAGGGAAGAAGCACAGATACGCAGTATTTT. Translating gives CASSLRQGRSTDTQYF.

V is TRBV7-3 and J is TRBJ2-2, with TRBD1 as a possible D gene (6 bases). The germline V and J ends were trimmed by 3 bases and 6 bases, with 11 bases remaining between them. Germline V gene sequence: CDR1 SGHTA, CDR2 FQGTGA. The CDR3 is 14 amino acids. CDR3: CASSLGHRAGELFF. The CDR3 bases are TGTGCCAGCAGCTTGGGACACCGCGCCGGGGAGCTGTTTTTT.

The chain links TRBV18 to TRBJ1-1; D not certain. V lost 3 bases and J lost 0, with 11 bases in between. The CDR3 is 15 amino acids. CDR1 is KGHSH and CDR2 is LQKENI in the germline V gene. The chain's CDR3 is CASSPNTAMNTEAFF. CDR3 DNA: TGTGCCAGCTCACCGAATACAGCAATGAACACTGAAGCTTTCTTT.

The genes are TRBV5-1 and TRBJ2-5, with 9 bases fitting TRBD2. The germline V gene has CDR1 SGHRS and CDR2 YFSETQ. This CDR3 region has 16 residues. V shed 6 bases and J 0 bases; nucleotides not matched to a gene: 9. CDR3 coding DNA: TGCGCCAGCAAACCCAGACTAGCGGAGAACCAAGAGACCCAGTACTTC. This translates into CASKPRLAENQETQYF.

CDR3 sequence: CASSPGEGPSTDTQYF. The CDR3 DNA reads as TGTGCCAGCAGCCCTGGGGAGGGACCTAGCACAGATACGCAGTATTTT. The chain recombines TRBV7-9 with TRBJ2-3, with 7 nucleotides matching TRBD2. Germline-derived CDR1 and CDR2 are SEHNR and FQNEAQ (reference sequence). CDR3 length equals 16 residues. Trimming cost V 5 bases and J 0 bases; bases outside gene matches: 8.

The sample holds one count of this clone. V usage is TRBV16 and J usage is TRBJ1-2; possibly TRBD1 for D (6 bases). The V gene's germline CDR1 is KGHSY and CDR2 FQNENV. The CDR3 spans 14 residues. Trimming left V 4 bases short and J 4 bases short, with 13 bases between. The CDR3 sequence is CASSPRDTPYGYTF. CDR3 DNA: TGTGCCAGCAGCCCTCGGGACACCCCCTATGGCTACACCTTC.

The rearrangement joins TRBV19 to TRBJ1-5; TRBD1 aligns across 8 bases. V shed 8 bases and J 6 bases; nucleotides not matched to a gene: 6. This CDR3 is 13 amino acids long. CDR1 is LNHDA and CDR2 is SQIVND in the germline V gene (reference sequence). CDR3 residues: CASHGQGGQPQHF. Here the CDR3 DNA reads TGTGCCAGTCATGGACAGGGCGGTCAGCCCCAGCATTTT.

The V call is TRBV6-6, the J call TRBJ2-5, with 8 bases aligning to TRBD2. V was clipped by 7 bases and J by 7 bases; unmatched bases: 14. Per germline, CDR1 MNHNY and CDR2 SVGAGI (reference sequence). This CDR3 spans 15 amino acids. This chain's CDR3 is CASTFFGGEAGTQYF. The CDR3, as DNA: TGTGCCAGCACCTTCTTCGGGGGGGAAGCTGGGACCCAGTACTTC.

This rearrangement joins TRBV5-5 to TRBJ1-2; 7 nucleotides line up with TRBD1. Looked up from germline, CDR1 is SGHKS and CDR2 is YYEKEE (reference sequence). Trimming removed 4 bases from V and 6 bases from J; junction bases left unmatched: 12. The CDR3 is made up of 15 amino acids. The CDR3 DNA reads as TGTGCCAGCAGCCCACTCGCGACAGGGCAGGATGGCTACACCTTC. It specifies CASSPLATGQDGYTF. The whole variable domain, filled in from reference TRBV5-5 and TRBJ1-2, reads DAGVTQSPTHLIKTRGQQVTLRCSPISGHKSVSWYQQVLGQGPQFIFQYYEKEERGRGNFPDRFSARQFPNYSSELNVNALLLGDSALYLCASSPLATGQDGYTFGSGTRLTVV.

The chain is built from TRBV28 and TRBJ1-4, with TRBD1 identical over 10 bases. The CDR3 is 14 residues long. The ends lost 5 bases at V and 6 bases at J; junction bases unmatched: 3. Germline V gene data show CDR1 as MDHEN and CDR2 as SYDVKM. CDR3: CASSMTGGDEKLFF. The CDR3 DNA is TGTGCCAGCAGTATGACAGGGGGCGATGAAAAACTGTTTTTT.

The chain is built from TRBV2 and TRBJ2-7; D might be TRBD2 (6 bases). Trimming took 4 bases from V and 0 from J, leaving 7 bases between them. Per germline, CDR1 SNHLY and CDR2 FYNNEI. The CDR3 is made up of 13 amino acids. CDR3 region: CASSGDFSYEQYF. As DNA, the CDR3 is TGTGCCAGCAGTGGGGACTTCTCCTACGAGCAGTACTTC.

With respect to this clone: Other nucleotide sequences in the sample specify the same CDR3. The chain employs TRBV15 and TRBJ1-2; tentatively, D is TRBD1 (6 bases). The germline CDR1 and CDR2 sequences are LNHNV and YYDKDF (reference sequence). The CDR3 spans 13 residues. The V gene lost 0 bases and the J gene lost 6 bases, with 8 bases spanning the gap. The CDR3 protein is CATSRDDRNGYTF. As DNA, the CDR3 is TGTGCCACCAGCAGAGACGACAGGAATGGCTACACCTTC.

The V and J genes are TRBV4-3 and TRBJ2-1; TRBD1 agrees at 7 bases. V shed 4 bases, J shed 10 bases, and the junction held 13 bases outside the gene matches. This CDR3 region has 15 residues. From germline, CDR1 is LGHNA and CDR2 YSLEER. Here the CDR3 reads CASSPGTVAFQEQFF. DNA of the CDR3: TGCGCCAGCAGCCCAGGGACAGTAGCCTTTCAGGAGCAGTTCTTC.

The chain is built from TRBV6-1 and TRBJ2-5, with D maybe TRBD2 (6 bases). TRBJ2-7 explains the end of the DNA better; the J call may be wrong. The germline gives CDR1 MNHNS, CDR2 SASEGT. The CDR3 is 14 amino acids. The CDR3 sequence is CASTLLALSYEQYF. The CDR3, as DNA: TGTGCCAGCACGCTCCTAGCGCTTTCCTACGAGCAGTACTTC.

This clone came up once. The chain employs TRBV4-1 and TRBJ1-2, with D unclear. Germline loops: CDR1 MGHRA, CDR2 YSYEKL. V dropped 0 bases and J dropped 8 bases, with 10 bases sitting between them. This CDR3 spans 13 amino acids. CDR3: CASSQDGGLGYTF. Here the CDR3 DNA reads TGCGCCAGCAGCCAAGATGGAGGGTTAGGCTACACCTTC.

This clone was seen once. The chain is built from TRBV5-1 and TRBJ2-5, with 8 bases fitting TRBD2. The J call is uncertain, as TRBJ2-7 better fits the DNA end. CDR3 length: 14 residues. From germline, CDR1 is SGHRS and CDR2 YFSETQ. CDR3 in DNA: TGCGCCAGCAGAGTCAGCGGGGGCCCCTACGAGCAGTACTTC. This encodes CASRVSGGPYEQYF.

Written as DNA, the CDR3 is TGTGCCAGCAGCTCTCCTCCCTTAGCGGGGGGGCTAGGTGAGCAGTTCTTC. Its protein product is CASSSPPLAGGLGEQFF. V gene TRBV5-4 combines with J gene TRBJ2-1; 11 bases fit TRBD2. The V segment lost 3 bases and the J segment 9 bases; nucleotides outside the gene matches: 14. The CDR3 is 17 amino acids. Per the germline V gene, CDR1 is SGHNT and CDR2 is YYREEE (reference sequence).